This T cell receptor beta chain was retrieved from a study of T cells expressing NK-cell markers. Study-wide context: Sorted CD3+CD56-NKG2C+, CD3+CD56+NKG2C- and CD3+CD56+NKG2C+ T cells were the source of the TCR beta repertoires. Out of eight donors sequenced, seven tested HCMV-seropositive and the remaining one seronegative.

Overall study findings and caveats: It is unclear if expanded NKG2C-expressing clones target HCMV antigens.

TCR beta cDNA was made by 5'RACE template switching with UMIs. TCRdb re-called the 5' RACE reads; one entry per CDR3 protein, DNA not given. This repertoire includes more than 400,000 distinct CDR3 sequences. Looked up from germline, CDR1 is SQVTM and CDR2 is ANQGSEA. There are 14 residues in the CDR3. Concerning this clonotype: The antigen is undetermined.

This clonotype originated in a woman between 18 and 70 years old in good health. The material sequenced was blood T cells: a sorted CD56 or NKG2C T cell subset, CD4+ or CD8+ T cells, or bulk PBMC T cells (not recorded which). The chain has TRBV29-1 and TRBJ2-1. CDR3 in amino acids: CSVQGRSSYNEQFF.